This paragraph reports one TCR beta chain. What it binds is not known. The entry originates in a study of regulatory T cells in long-lasting Graves disease. Study results and caveats: Persistent disease exhibited a predilection for TRBV28, TRBJ1-2 and TRBJ2-5. Rather than thyroid tissue, only peripheral blood underwent study.

The germline V and J ends were trimmed by 4 bases and 10 bases, with 17 bases remaining between them. The CDR3 spans 13 residues. Germline values: CDR1 SQVTM, CDR2 ANQGSEA. Libraries of TCR beta came from iRepertoire HTBI primers plus Arm-PCR of CDR3 regions. TCRdb re-called the multiplex PCR reads through MiXCR, storing one row per CDR3 protein. This table holds 350,000 to 500,000 distinct CDR3 sequences, about 15% found once. Time point indicated: newly diagnosed GD, antithyroid drugs for less than 3 months. The TCR library was prepared using RNA isolated from PBMCs. These data also featured in a second study, about T cells in Graves' hyperthyroidism and ophthalmopathy. In that study: Lactation, pregnancy, other autoimmune disease or uncontrolled infection excluded patients. When the TCR CDR3 underwent first-round RT-PCR, the HTBI primer set was used.

The chain uses TRBV29-1 and TRBJ2-1, with D hard to call. The sample here was peripheral blood mononuclear cells (PBMCs), taken at new diagnosis, from a patient treated with antithyroid drugs. This clonotype was sampled from a woman aged 25 to 39 with Graves disease. CDR3: CSVVRVPSGEQFF. CDR3 coding DNA: TGCAGCGTTGTTAGGGTCCCCTCAGGAGAGCAGTTCTTC.